This T cell receptor beta chain was recovered during a study of shared T cell receptors in the human thymus. V dropped 5 bases and J dropped 3 bases, with 23 bases sitting between them. Germline lookup yields CDR1 SGHTA and CDR2 FQGNSA. The CDR3 extends over 18 amino acids. Data came from immunoSEQ multiplex PCR; TCRdb stores just in-frame clones and leaves some out. The sample lists about 540,000 clones; around three quarters were seen once. This sample also appeared in a second study, on human thymus T cells. Per that paper: Corrective heart surgery yielded the resections from which the thymus tissue came. Apparent bias marked the V and J gene usage of thymic and blood repertoires. Unrelated individuals were reported by related research to share highly overlapping thymic repertoires.

Sequenced input: thymocytes. This clonotype was obtained from a boy less than two years old with a congenital heart defect. The gene calls are TRBV7-2 and TRBJ1-3; maybe TRBD1 (6 bases). Here the CDR3 DNA reads TGTGCCAGCAGCCCCTCCATAGGGGGAAACGAGTTTGGAAACACCATATATTTT. Amino acid sequence: CASSPSIGGNEFGNTIYF.